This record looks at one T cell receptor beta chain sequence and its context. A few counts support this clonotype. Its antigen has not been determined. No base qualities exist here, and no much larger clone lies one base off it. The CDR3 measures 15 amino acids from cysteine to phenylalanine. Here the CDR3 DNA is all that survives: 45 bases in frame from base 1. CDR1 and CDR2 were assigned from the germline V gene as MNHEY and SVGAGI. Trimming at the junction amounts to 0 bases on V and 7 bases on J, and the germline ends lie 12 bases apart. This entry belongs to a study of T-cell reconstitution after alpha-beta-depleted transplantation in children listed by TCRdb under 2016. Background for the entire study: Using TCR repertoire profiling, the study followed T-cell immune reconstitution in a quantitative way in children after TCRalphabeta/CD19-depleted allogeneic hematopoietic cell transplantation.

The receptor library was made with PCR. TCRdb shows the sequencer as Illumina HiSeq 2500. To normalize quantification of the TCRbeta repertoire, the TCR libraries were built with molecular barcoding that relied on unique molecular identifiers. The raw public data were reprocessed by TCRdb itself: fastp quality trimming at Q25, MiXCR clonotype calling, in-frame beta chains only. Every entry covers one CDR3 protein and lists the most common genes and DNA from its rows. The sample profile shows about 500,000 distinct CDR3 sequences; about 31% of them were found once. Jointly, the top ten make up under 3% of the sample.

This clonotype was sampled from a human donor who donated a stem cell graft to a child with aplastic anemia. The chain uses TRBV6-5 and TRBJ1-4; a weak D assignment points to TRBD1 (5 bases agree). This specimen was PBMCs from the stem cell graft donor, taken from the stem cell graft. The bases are TGTGCCAGCAGTTACTCATCCGGGGGGAGTGAAAAACTGTTTTTT. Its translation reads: CASSYSSGGSEKLFF.